This entry features one TCR beta chain sequence. Source study methods: Reference gene primer amplification in the assay estimated nucleated cell counts. Profiled with immunoSEQ multiplex PCR; TCRdb holds only in-frame clones, not every one. Clonal size and the V and J genes are those of that table, whereas D and trimming came from the DNA. The repertoire holds over 200,000 clones, with roughly 81% as singletons. The CDR3 contains 14 residues. CDR1 is SGHAT and CDR2 is FQNNGV in the germline V gene. J lost 5 bases, V lost 3 bases, and 7 bases had no gene match. This sample is part of a study of blood T cell repertoires in COVID-19. The overall study: The United States, Italy and Spain supplied acute and convalescent COVID-19 samples. Sources were T cells, B-cell-depleted T cells, or PBMCs; the material itself was cDNA or gDNA.

Sequencing used peripheral blood. The chain recombines TRBV11-2 with TRBJ2-7, with 7 bases fitting TRBD1. This TCR was recovered from a woman aged 45 to 65 with active or convalescent COVID-19. The CDR3 region is CASSFRQGTDEQYF. CDR3 coding DNA: TGTGCCAGCAGCTTCCGACAGGGTACGGACGAGCAGTACTTC.